This TCR beta chain was documented in a study of T cell responses to AZD1222 COVID-19 vaccine. Study results and caveats: Elevations in Spike-specific TCR breadth and depth followed administration of two AZD1222 doses.

Only in-frame clones appear in the TCRdb table, and some are missing; sequencing was by immunoSEQ multiplex PCR. The sample carries around 150,000 clones, approximately 90% recorded once. Concerning this clone: The antigen remains unidentified.

The CDR3 is 15 residues long. V lost 7 bases and J lost 10, with 23 bases in between. Germline CDR1 MDHEN, CDR2 SYDVKM. The chain recombines TRBV28 with TRBJ2-1, with D possibly being TRBD1 (6 bases). This sequence originates from an adult who received the AZD1222 COVID-19 vaccine. This specimen consisted of peripheral blood, obtained 28 days after the second AZD1222 dose. CDR3 nucleotide sequence: TGTGCCAGCACCCTCCGGGACAATCTCCGACTGGAGCAGTTCTTC. Its translation is CASTLRDNLRLEQFF.